The T cell receptor beta chain under discussion was sequenced for a study of blood T cell repertoires in COVID-19. Overall study context: Nucleic acid was either cDNA or gDNA, and it came from T cells, B-cell-depleted T cells, or PBMCs.

V was clipped by 7 bases and J by 4 bases, with 11 bases between them. The CDR3 spans 13 residues. The germline V gene encodes CDR1 MDHEN and CDR2 SYDVKM. As processed by the authors: Researchers report that nucleated cell counts were estimated from reference gene primer amplification. Here immunoSEQ multiplex PCR was the method, and the copy in TCRdb shows in-frame clones only, minus some. V, J and clone size were drawn from that table, and D and trimming were deduced from the DNA. The repertoire holds 77,000 or so clones, with approximately 79% as singletons. The J gene is TRBJ1-5, the V gene TRBV28, with a weak D call TRBD1 (6 bases). The clonotype comes from a human donor with acute or convalescent COVID-19. The donor label of this sample is uncertain. Sequencing was performed on peripheral blood. The CDR3: CASIDRRNQPQHF. DNA of the CDR3: TGTGCCAGCATTGACAGGCGTAATCAGCCCCAGCATTTT.